The rows below give T cell receptor beta chains drawn from one sample of a study of T cell repertoires in cytomegalovirus infection. MiXCR was run by TCRdb on the reads, yielding one entry per CDR3 protein. This sample has approximately 500,000 distinct CDR3 sequences; roughly 29% occur once, and the top ten carry over 10%. Specimen: PBMCs. These receptors were obtained from a human donor in good health (CMV status not recorded). Some clones in this sample may be carry-over from other donors' samples. The CDR3 runs from the conserved cysteine through the conserved F or W. The D gene is left open where the match is weak. Some rows have no size entry. The others give once, few or many, or a class for an expanded clone.

v_call	d_call	clone_size	j_call	cdr3_nt	cdr3_aa
TRBV6-2/TRBV6-3	NA	few	TRBJ2-7	TGTGCCAGCAGTCCCGAACCCAATGACGCCTTCTACGAGCAGTACTTC	CASSPEPNDAFYEQYF
TRBV7-2	NA	NA	TRBJ2-7	TGTGCCAGCAGCTTAATAGTACAGGCCCCTTACGAGCAGTACTTC	CASSLIVQAPYEQYF
TRBV19	NA	NA	TRBJ1-4	TGTGCCAGTAAAGTACGGCTTAGCGAAAAACTGTTTTTT	CASKVRLSEKLFF
TRBV20-1	TRBD2	NA	TRBJ2-1	TGCCCAGGGACTAGCGGGAGGACACAGGATGAGCAGTTCTTC	CPGTSGRTQDEQFF
TRBV10-3	NA	few	TRBJ2-1	TGTGCCATCAGTGGGGGGTGGGGGGACTCCCGATACAATGAGCAGTTCTTC	CAISGGWGDSRYNEQFF
TRBV7-2	NA	few	TRBJ2-3	TGTGCCAGCAGCTTAGACCTGACTGGGGCGGATACGCAGTATTTT	CASSLDLTGADTQYF
TRBV24-1	TRBD1	few	TRBJ2-2	TGTGCCACCAGTGATTTGCATCCCCGGACAGGGTCGTGGCCCGGGGAGCTGTTTTTT	CATSDLHPRTGSWPGELFF
TRBV9	NA	NA	TRBJ2-2	TGTGCCAGCAGCGTAGGGCCAGAAGGCGGGGAGCTGTTTTTT	CASSVGPEGGELFF
TRBV24-1	TRBD1	NA	TRBJ2-1	TGTGCCACCAGTGTCACGGGACAGGTTAATGAGCAGTTCTTC	CATSVTGQVNEQFF
TRBV2	TRBD2	NA	TRBJ2-3	TGTGCCAGCAGTGAACTAGCGGGAGGGCCCGTAGGGCAGTATTTT	CASSELAGGPVGQYF
TRBV18	TRBD1	once	TRBJ2-1	TGTGCCAGCTCACCAATCGGGGGACAGGGATCCTACAATGAGCAGTTCTTC	CASSPIGGQGSYNEQFF
TRBV7-8	NA	few	TRBJ2-5	TGTGCCAGCAGCCCCGGCCGGGCGGGGGAGACCCAGTACTTC	CASSPGRAGETQYF
TRBV4-2	NA	few	TRBJ2-3	TGTGCCAGCAGCCTCCGGGACTCCCAGACAGATACGCAGTATTTT	CASSLRDSQTDTQYF
TRBV5-4	NA	NA	TRBJ1-2	TGTGCCAGCAGGTCCCAGGGAGTATCTCTAGAGGGCTACACCTTC	CASRSQGVSLEGYTF
TRBV12-3/TRBV12-4	TRBD1	NA	TRBJ1-1	TGTGCCAGCAGTTTAATCAGGGGGGCCACTGAAGCTTTCTTT	CASSLIRGATEAFF
TRBV15	TRBD2	NA	TRBJ2-3	TGTGCCACCAGCAGAAGGTCCGGGACACCGGGACTAGCGGGACGAAACACAGATACGCAGTATTTT	CATSRRSGTPGLAGRNTDTQYF
TRBV2	NA	NA	TRBJ2-3	TGTGCCAGCAGTGTCGTCCAGACCACAGATACGCAGTATTTT	CASSVVQTTDTQYF
TRBV19	NA	few	TRBJ2-3	TGTGCCAGTAGTATAGATCTCCGCCGTGCAGATACGCAGTATTTT	CASSIDLRRADTQYF
TRBV6-2/TRBV6-3	TRBD2	few	TRBJ2-7	TGTGCCAGCAGTTATCCCAGCGGGAGATCGGTTTTGCTGACGGACGAGCAGTACTTC	CASSYPSGRSVLLTDEQYF
TRBV6-6	NA	few	TRBJ1-2	TGTGCCAGCAGTAAATCCGGGACAAACTATGGCTACACCTTC	CASSKSGTNYGYTF
TRBV30	TRBD1	NA	TRBJ2-7	TGTGCCTGGAGTAATGGACAGGGCTATTACGAGCAGTACTTC	CAWSNGQGYYEQYF
TRBV30	NA	few	TRBJ1-5	TGTGCCTGGAGTGAAGCTGGCAATCAGCCCCAGCATTTT	CAWSEAGNQPQHF
TRBV28	NA	NA	TRBJ1-6	TGTGCCAGCAGGCTACAGAGTGCTAATTCACCCCTCCACTTT	CASRLQSANSPLHF
TRBV7-2	TRBD1	many	TRBJ1-2	TGTGCCAGCAGCCCGGAAACTGGGACAGGGGTATACACCTTC	CASSPETGTGVYTF
TRBV6-2/TRBV6-3	NA	NA	TRBJ1-4	TGTGCCAGCAGTGACAGGCCCGGCGGAGGTGAAAAACTGTTTTTT	CASSDRPGGGEKLFF
TRBV2	NA	few	TRBJ1-2	TGTGCCAGCGCAGGAGCGGAGGTCTATGGCTACACCTTC	CASAGAEVYGYTF
TRBV28	NA	NA	TRBJ2-1	TGTGCCAGCAGCCGTACCGGGACGGTTGCCTACAATGAGCAGTTCTTC	CASSRTGTVAYNEQFF